This T cell receptor (beta chain) derives from a study of cytomegalovirus exposure and HLA in healthy donors. The germline gives CDR1 GTSNPN, CDR2 SVGIG (reference sequence). CDR3 length: 14 residues. Trimming took off 4 bases at V and 7 bases at J, with 14 bases between the two ends. Researchers ran the PCR with 60 Vbeta and 13 Jbeta primers. TCRdb's copy holds only in-frame clones and misses some; the assay was immunoSEQ multiplex PCR. The sample shows roughly 100,000 clones, and roughly 3.5% sits with its ten largest clones. The sequencing input was PBMCs. The chain employs TRBV30 and TRBJ1-6; TRBD1 is a possible D gene (6 bases). The TCR originated in a man in his forties in good health and CMV-seronegative. The CDR3 sequence is CAWMKGQGNSPLHF. The CDR3 DNA reads as TGTGCCTGGATGAAAGGGCAGGGGAATTCACCCCTCCACTTT. Filled out from reference TRBV30 and TRBJ1-6, the complete variable domain reads SQTIHQWPATLVQPVGSPLSLECTVEGTSNPNLYWYRQAAGRGLQLLFYSVGIGQISSEVPQNLSASRPQDRQFILSSKKLLLSDSGFYLCAWMKGQGNSPLHFGNGTRLTVT.